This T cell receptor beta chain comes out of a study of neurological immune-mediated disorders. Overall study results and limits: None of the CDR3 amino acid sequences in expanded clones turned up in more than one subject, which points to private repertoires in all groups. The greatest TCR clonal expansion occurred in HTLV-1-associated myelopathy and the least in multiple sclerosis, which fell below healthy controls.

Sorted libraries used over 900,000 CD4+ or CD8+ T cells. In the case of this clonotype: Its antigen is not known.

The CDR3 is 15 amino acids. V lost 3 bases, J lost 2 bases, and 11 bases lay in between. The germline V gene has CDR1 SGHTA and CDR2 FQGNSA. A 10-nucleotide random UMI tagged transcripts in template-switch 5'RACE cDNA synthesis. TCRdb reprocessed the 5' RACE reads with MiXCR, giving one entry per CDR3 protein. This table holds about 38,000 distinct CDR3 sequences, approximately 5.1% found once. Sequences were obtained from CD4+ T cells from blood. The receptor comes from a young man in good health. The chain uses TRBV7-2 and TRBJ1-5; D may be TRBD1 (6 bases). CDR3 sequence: CASSFAGDRNQPQHF. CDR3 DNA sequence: TGTGCCAGCAGCTTCGCAGGGGATCGCAATCAGCCCCAGCATTTT. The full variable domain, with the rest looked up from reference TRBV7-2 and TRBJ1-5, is GAGVSQSPSNKVTEKGKDVELRCDPISGHTALYWYRQSLGQGLEFLIYFQGNSAPDKSGLPSDRFSAERTGGSVSTLTIQRTQQEDSAVYLCASSFAGDRNQPQHFGDGTRLSIL.